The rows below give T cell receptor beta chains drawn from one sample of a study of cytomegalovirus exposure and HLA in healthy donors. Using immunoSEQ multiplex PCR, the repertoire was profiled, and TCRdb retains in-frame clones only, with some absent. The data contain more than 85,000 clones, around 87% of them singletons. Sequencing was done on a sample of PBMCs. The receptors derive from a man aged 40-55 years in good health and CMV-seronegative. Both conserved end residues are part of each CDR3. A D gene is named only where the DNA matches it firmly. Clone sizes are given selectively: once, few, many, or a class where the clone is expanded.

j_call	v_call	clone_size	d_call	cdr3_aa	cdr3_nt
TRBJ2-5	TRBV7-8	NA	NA	CASDVAGVSQETQYF	TGTGCCAGCGACGTGGCAGGGGTCTCCCAAGAGACCCAGTACTTC
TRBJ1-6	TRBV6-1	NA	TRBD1	CASRGTGALTPLHF	TGTGCCAGCAGAGGAACAGGGGCTCTGACACCCCTCCACTTT
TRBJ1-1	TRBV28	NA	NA	CASSLAQKGAFF	TGTGCCAGCAGCCTAGCCCAAAAGGGAGCTTTCTTT
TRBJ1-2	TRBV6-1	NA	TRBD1	CASKTGVGGYTF	TGTGCCAGCAAGACAGGGGTGGGTGGCTACACCTTC
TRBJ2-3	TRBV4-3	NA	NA	CASSPRAGSDTQYF	TGCGCCAGCAGCCCCCGGGCAGGGTCAGATACGCAGTATTTT
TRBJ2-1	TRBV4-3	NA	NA	CASSHLLKIEVGNEQFF	TGCGCCAGCAGCCATCTCTTGAAGATCGAGGTGGGCAATGAGCAGTTCTTC
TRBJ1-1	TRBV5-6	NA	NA	CASTPGSYTEAFF	TGTGCCAGCACCCCGGGGAGTTACACTGAAGCTTTCTTT
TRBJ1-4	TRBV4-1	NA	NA	CASSQDPQGRQLFF	TGCGCCAGCAGCCAAGATCCGCAGGGCCGTCAACTGTTTTTT
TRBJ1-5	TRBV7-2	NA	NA	CASSRSTSNQPQHF	TGTGCCAGCAGCAGATCTACTAGCAATCAGCCCCAGCATTTT
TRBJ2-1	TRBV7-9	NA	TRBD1	CASSSSRDRGNEQFF	TGTGCCAGCAGCTCGAGCCGGGACAGGGGGAATGAGCAGTTCTTC
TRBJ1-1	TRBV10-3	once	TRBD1	CAISGSDRLRTEAFF	TGTGCCATCAGTGGGTCGGACAGGCTGCGCACTGAAGCTTTCTTT
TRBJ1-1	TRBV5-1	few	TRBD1	CASSLWSGGEAFF	TGCGCCAGCAGCTTGTGGTCAGGGGGTGAAGCTTTCTTT
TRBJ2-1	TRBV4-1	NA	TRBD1	CASSPLDRRNEQFF	TGCGCCAGCAGCCCCCTGGACAGGAGGAATGAGCAGTTCTTC
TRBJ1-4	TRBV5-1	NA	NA	CASSLAYREDEKLFF	TGCGCCAGCAGCTTAGCATACAGGGAAGATGAAAAACTGTTTTTT
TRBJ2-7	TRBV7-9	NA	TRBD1	CASSLAKGDRGYYEQYF	TGTGCCAGCAGCTTAGCGAAAGGAGACAGGGGATACTACGAGCAGTACTTC
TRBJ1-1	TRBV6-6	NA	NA	CASRPLGGLDTEAFF	TGTGCCAGCAGACCTCTGGGGGGGCTTGACACTGAAGCTTTCTTT
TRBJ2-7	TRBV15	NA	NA	CATSRDRVYEQYF	TGTGCCACCAGCAGAGATCGGGTGTACGAGCAGTACTTC
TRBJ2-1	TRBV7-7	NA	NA	CASSLGLLNEQFF	TGTGCCAGCAGCTTAGGACTACTCAATGAGCAGTTCTTC
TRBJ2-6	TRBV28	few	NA	CASSSTPSAGANVLTF	TGTGCCAGCAGTTCAACCCCCAGCGCTGGGGCCAACGTCCTGACTTTC
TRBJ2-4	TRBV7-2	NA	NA	CASNNPGSLQYF	TGTGCCAGCAACAATCCCGGGTCCCTTCAGTACTTC
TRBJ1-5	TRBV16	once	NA	CASSQFNSNQPQHF	TGTGCCAGCAGCCAATTTAATAGCAATCAGCCCCAGCATTTT
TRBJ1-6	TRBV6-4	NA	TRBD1	CASSETGGLNSPLHF	TGTGCCAGCAGTGAAACAGGGGGCCTGAATTCACCCCTCCACTTT
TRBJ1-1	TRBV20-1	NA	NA	CSALGQIEAFF	TGCAGTGCTCTCGGACAGATTGAAGCTTTCTTT
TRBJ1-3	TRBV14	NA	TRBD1	CASSLPGTGERGSGNTIYF	TGTGCCAGCAGCCTACCCGGGACAGGGGAAAGGGGCTCTGGAAACACCATATATTTT
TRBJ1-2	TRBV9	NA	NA	CASSVVARGRGYTF	TGTGCCAGCAGCGTAGTTGCCCGAGGGCGAGGCTACACCTTC
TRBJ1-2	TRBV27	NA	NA	CASRTEGGIYGYTF	TGTGCCAGCAGGACCGAAGGGGGTATCTATGGCTACACCTTC
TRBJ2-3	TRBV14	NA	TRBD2	CASSRTRTTDTQYF	TGTGCCAGCAGCCGGACTAGAACCACAGATACGCAGTATTTT
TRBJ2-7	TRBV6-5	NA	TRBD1	CASSRETGAYEQYF	TGTGCCAGCAGTAGGGAGACAGGGGCCTACGAGCAGTACTTC
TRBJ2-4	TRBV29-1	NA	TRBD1	CSVIRGSGSKNIQYF	TGCAGCGTTATCAGGGGGTCGGGGTCCAAAAACATTCAGTACTTC
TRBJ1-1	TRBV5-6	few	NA	CATGGASGDTEAFF	TGTGCCACCGGGGGGGCATCTGGGGACACTGAAGCTTTCTTT
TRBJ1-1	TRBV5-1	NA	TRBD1	CASSLYPGSVVGTGDRTEAFF	TGCGCCAGCAGCTTGTATCCCGGATCGGTTGTGGGGACAGGGGATCGGACTGAAGCTTTCTTT
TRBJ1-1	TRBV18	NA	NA	CASSGDRMNTEAFF	TGTGCCAGCTCCGGAGACAGGATGAACACTGAAGCTTTCTTT
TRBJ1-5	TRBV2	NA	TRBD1	CASSGGQNSNQPQHF	TGTGCCAGCAGTGGGGGACAGAATAGCAATCAGCCCCAGCATTTT
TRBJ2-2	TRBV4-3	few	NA	CASSQERGELFF	TGCGCCAGCAGCCAGGAGCGCGGGGAGCTGTTTTTT
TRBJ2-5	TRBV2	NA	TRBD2	CASSGASGKRETQYF	TGTGCCAGCAGTGGGGCTAGCGGAAAGAGGGAGACCCAGTACTTC
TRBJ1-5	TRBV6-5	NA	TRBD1	CASKRTGDQPQHF	TGTGCCAGCAAACGGACAGGCGATCAGCCCCAGCATTTT
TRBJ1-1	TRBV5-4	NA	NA	CASSLEGVRDTEAFF	TGTGCCAGCAGTCTGGAGGGCGTCAGGGACACTGAAGCTTTCTTT
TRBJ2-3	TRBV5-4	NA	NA	CASSPMGRATDTQYF	TGTGCCAGCAGCCCCATGGGGCGCGCCACAGATACGCAGTATTTT
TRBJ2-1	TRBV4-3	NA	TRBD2	CASSHLPGGGISYNEQFF	TGCGCCAGCAGCCACCTCCCGGGAGGGGGTATCTCCTACAATGAGCAGTTCTTC
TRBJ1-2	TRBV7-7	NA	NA	CASSFPGETLGYTF	TGTGCCAGCAGTTTCCCCGGTGAAACCTTAGGCTACACCTTC
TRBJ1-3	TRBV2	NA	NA	CASSEVRSSGNTIYF	TGTGCCAGCAGTGAAGTGCGAAGCTCTGGAAACACCATATATTTT
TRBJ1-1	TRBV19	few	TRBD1	CASSVGQVNTEAFF	TGTGCCAGTAGTGTGGGACAGGTGAACACTGAAGCTTTCTTT
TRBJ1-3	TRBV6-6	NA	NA	CATAQGFAGNTIYF	TGTGCCACTGCCCAGGGGTTCGCGGGAAACACCATATATTTT